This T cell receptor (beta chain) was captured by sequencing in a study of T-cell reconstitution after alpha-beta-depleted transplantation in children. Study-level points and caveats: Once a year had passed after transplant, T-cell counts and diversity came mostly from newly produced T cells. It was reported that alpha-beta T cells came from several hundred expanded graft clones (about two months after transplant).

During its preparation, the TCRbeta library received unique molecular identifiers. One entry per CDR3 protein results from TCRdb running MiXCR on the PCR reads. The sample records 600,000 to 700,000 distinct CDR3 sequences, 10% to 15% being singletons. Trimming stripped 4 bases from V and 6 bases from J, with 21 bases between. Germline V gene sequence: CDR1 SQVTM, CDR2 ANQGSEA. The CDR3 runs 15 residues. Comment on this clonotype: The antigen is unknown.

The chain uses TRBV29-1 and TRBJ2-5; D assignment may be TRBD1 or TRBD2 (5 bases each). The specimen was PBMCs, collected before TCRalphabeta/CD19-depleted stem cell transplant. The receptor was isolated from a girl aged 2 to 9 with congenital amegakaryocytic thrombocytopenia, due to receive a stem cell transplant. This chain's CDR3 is CSVGEISGTGKTQYF. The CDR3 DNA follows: TGCAGCGTTGGAGAGATCTCCGGGACGGGAAAGACCCAGTACTTC.